This TCR beta chain was recovered during a study of vaccination and CD4 T cells after COVID-19. V lost 2 bases and J lost 5, with 14 bases in between. The V gene's germline CDR1 is SGHTA and CDR2 FQGTGA. This CDR3 comprises 15 residues. At the Johns Hopkins FTIC core, DNA taken from cultured CD4+ T cells was sequenced by way of the Oncomine TCR Beta short-read assay. TCRdb ran MiXCR on the PCR reads and lists one entry per CDR3 protein. This sample has under 20,000 distinct CDR3 sequences, with 44% found just once. Described time point: late sampling 161 to 241 days after vaccination in a few convalescent patients. Treatment: roughly ten-day PBMC culture with coronavirus spike peptide pools or control peptides (ViraFEST assay). This clonotype was seen just once. As yet, its antigen is unknown.

The source of this sequence is a human donor who had recovered from COVID-19. The input for sequencing was CD4+ T cells from blood, cultured in vitro, taken about 7 months after SARS-CoV-2 vaccination. The chain links TRBV7-3 to TRBJ2-3; D might be TRBD1 or TRBD2, each matching 6 bases. DNA of the CDR3: TGTGCCAGCAGCTTAGGGGGGCGCTTCGGAGATACGCAGTATTTT. Protein sequence: CASSLGGRFGDTQYF.